This T cell receptor (beta chain) was captured in a study of shared clonotypes between healthy human individuals. Note on this clone: The antigen remains undetermined.

Findings of the study overall: In four donors, around 4.8% of naive CD4 clonotypes appeared in common.

Replicate PCRs for sorted subsets used around 200 ng DNA; this equaled 30,000 to 35,000 T cell genomes. TCRdb keeps only in-frame clones here, not all; method: immunoSEQ multiplex PCR. Of over 1.5 million clones in the sample, 98% are singletons; the top ten hold roughly 0.45%. In germline, CDR1 is MGHRA, CDR2 YSYEKL. The V gene end was trimmed by 4 bases and the J gene end by 6 bases; junction bases not matched to a gene: 13. This CDR3 contains 16 residues. The chain carries TRBV4-1 and TRBJ2-7; 9 bases are shared with TRBD1. Sequencing used naive CD4+ T cells sorted from blood. Documented subset: CD45RA+ positively selected. The TCR was taken from a man aged 25-45 years in good health. The CDR3 spells CASSRVFRTGDLEQYF. The CDR3 coding sequence is TGCGCCAGCAGCCGGGTTTTCCGGACAGGGGACCTCGAGCAGTACTTC.